This T cell receptor beta chain was profiled in a study of blood T cell repertoires in COVID-19. Study-wide context: The United States, Italy and Spain supplied acute and convalescent COVID-19 samples. T cells, B-cell-depleted T cells, or PBMCs supplied cDNA or gDNA.

The table lists this clone with a count of one. Methods used by the authors: Reference gene primer amplification gave nucleated cell count estimates. Only in-frame clones appear in the TCRdb table, and some are missing; sequencing was by immunoSEQ multiplex PCR. V, J and clone size are taken as reported in that table, and D and trimming were inferred from the DNA itself. The data contain about 130,000 clones, approximately 90% of them singletons. V was trimmed by 6 bases and J by 2 bases, leaving 18 bases between them. CDR3 size: 16 residues. Germline V gene data show CDR1 as MDHEN and CDR2 as SYDVKM. It was during active infection that Seattle patients were enrolled and then longitudinally followed.

This clonotype was obtained from a man aged 60 to 75 with COVID-19, enrolled during active disease. J is TRBJ2-3 and V is TRBV28, with D maybe TRBD2 (6 bases). The source material was peripheral blood. The CDR3 is CASSPTLATHTDTQYF. CDR3 nucleotide sequence: TGTGCCAGCAGCCCGACTCTAGCGACTCACACAGATACGCAGTATTTT.